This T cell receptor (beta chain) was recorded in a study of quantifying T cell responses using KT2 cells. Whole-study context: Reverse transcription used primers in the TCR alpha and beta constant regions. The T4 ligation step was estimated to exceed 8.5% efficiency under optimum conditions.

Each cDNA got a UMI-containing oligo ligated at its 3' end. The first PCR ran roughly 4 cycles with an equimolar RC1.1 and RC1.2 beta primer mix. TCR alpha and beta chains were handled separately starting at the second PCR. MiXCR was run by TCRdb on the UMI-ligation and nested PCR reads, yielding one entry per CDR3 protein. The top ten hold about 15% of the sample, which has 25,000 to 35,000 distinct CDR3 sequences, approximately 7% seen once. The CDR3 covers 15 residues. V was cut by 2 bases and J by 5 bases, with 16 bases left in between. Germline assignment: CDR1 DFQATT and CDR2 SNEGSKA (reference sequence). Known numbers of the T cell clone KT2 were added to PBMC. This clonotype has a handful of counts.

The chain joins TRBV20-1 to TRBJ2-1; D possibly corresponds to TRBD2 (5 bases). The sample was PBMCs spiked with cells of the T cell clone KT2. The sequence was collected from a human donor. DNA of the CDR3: TGCAGTGCTAGAATTGGGCTAGCCGGCCACAATGAGCAGTTCTTC. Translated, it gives CSARIGLAGHNEQFF.